The present entry profiles one TCR beta chain with its context. Antigen: not known. A roughly 200 ng quantity of DNA, 30,000 to 35,000 T cell genomes, went into the sorted-subset replicate PCRs. Assay used: immunoSEQ multiplex PCR; TCRdb lists only in-frame clones, some missing. This sample has more than 2,000,000 clones, with over 90% found just once. V shed 4 bases and J shed 5 bases, with 11 bases lying between them. The CDR3 is 13 amino acids. Per the germline V gene, CDR1 is SNHLY and CDR2 is FYNNEI. These data come from a study of shared clonotypes between healthy human individuals. Study-wide findings and caveats: Sampling involved blood alone; tissue repertoires likely differ.

The V and J genes are TRBV2 and TRBJ1-2; D remains ambiguous. The receptor comes from a man aged 18 to 30 in good health. Some clones in this sample may be carry-over from other donors' samples. Sequenced input: naive CD4+ T cells from PBMCs. Subset of the sample: CD45RA+ positively selected. In nucleotides, the CDR3 is TGTGCCAGCAGTGCGGGGTTTCGGTATGGCTACACCTTC. Protein sequence: CASSAGFRYGYTF. The variable domain in full, with the rest retrieved from reference TRBV2 and TRBJ1-2, is EPEVTQTPSHQVTQMGQEVILRCVPISNHLYFYWYRQILGQKVEFLVSFYNNEISEKSEIFDDQFSVERPDGSNFTLKIRSTKLEDSAMYFCASSAGFRYGYTFGSGTRLTVV.